This entry lists 10 T cell receptor beta chains sequenced from one sample in a study of blood T cell repertoires in COVID-19. Using immunoSEQ multiplex PCR, the repertoire was profiled, and TCRdb retains in-frame clones only, with some absent. The repertoire holds 45,000 or so clones, with nearly 80% as singletons. Sequencing was carried out using peripheral blood. These receptors originate from a man in his 70s with acute or convalescent COVID-19.

The rearrangement uses TRBV11-2 and TRBJ2-7, with 12 bases matching TRBD1. Per germline, CDR1 SGHAT and CDR2 FQNNGV. Germline trimming cut 5 bases from V and 7 bases from J; bases unmatched to any gene: 9. The CDR3 is made up of 15 amino acids. CDR3 sequence: CASSRLGQGAGEQYF. The CDR3 nucleotides read TGTGCCAGCAGCCGATTGGGACAGGGGGCTGGGGAGCAGTACTTC.

This chain links TRBV2 with TRBJ2-7; 11 nucleotides agree with TRBD2. Germline V gene lookup returns CDR1 SNHLY and CDR2 FYNNEI. CDR3 length: 16 residues. V lost 5 bases, J lost 2 bases, and 8 bases stayed unmatched. This CDR3 reads CASSYRLAGGTYEQYF. Written as DNA, the CDR3 is TGTGCCAGCAGTTACCGCCTAGCGGGGGGAACCTACGAGCAGTACTTC. The full variable domain, with the rest looked up from reference TRBV2 and TRBJ2-7, is EPEVTQTPSHQVTQMGQEVILRCVPISNHLYFYWYRQILGQKVEFLVSFYNNEISEKSEIFDDQFSVERPDGSNFTLKIRSTKLEDSAMYFCASSYRLAGGTYEQYFGPGTRLTVT.

The chain couples TRBV4-1 to TRBJ1-1; 11 bases are a match to TRBD1. V lost 4 bases, J lost 0 bases, and 4 bases stayed unmatched. The CDR3 has 16 amino acids. Germline V gives CDR1 MGHRA, CDR2 YSYEKL. CDR3 coding DNA: TGCGCCAGCAGCCTTGGACAGGGGGCTCTGAACACTGAAGCTTTCTTT. Residues: CASSLGQGALNTEAFF.

The chain is built from TRBV6-6 and TRBJ1-5; the D gene is possibly TRBD1 (6 bases). V dropped 7 bases and J dropped 4 bases, with 11 bases sitting between them. Germline CDR1 MNHNY, CDR2 SVGAGI (reference sequence). CDR3 length: 13 amino acids. This CDR3 is CASNPQGNQPQHF. The CDR3 bases are TGTGCCAGCAATCCCCAGGGGAATCAGCCCCAGCATTTT.

The rearrangement links TRBV2 to TRBJ1-1; maybe TRBD1 (5 bases). With 6 bases removed from V and 3 bases from J, the gap between germline ends came to 11 bases. CDR3 length: 13 residues. Germline lookup yields CDR1 SNHLY and CDR2 FYNNEI. CDR3 sequence: CASRVTEYTEAFF. CDR3 DNA: TGTGCCAGCAGGGTGACAGAGTACACTGAAGCTTTCTTT.

The rearrangement uses TRBV4-1 and TRBJ1-1; D is ambiguous. Germline V lookup: CDR1 MGHRA, CDR2 YSYEKL. Trimming pared 0 bases from V and 4 bases from J, leaving 12 bases between. There are 15 residues in the CDR3. The CDR3 here is CASSQDRGYGTEAFF. CDR3 in DNA: TGCGCCAGCAGCCAAGACCGAGGGTATGGCACTGAAGCTTTCTTT.

The chain couples TRBV28 to TRBJ1-4, with D tentatively TRBD1 (5 bases). Trimming removed 6 bases from V and 0 bases from J, with 8 bases in between. Germline V CDR1 and CDR2: MDHEN, SYDVKM. The CDR3 is made up of 14 amino acids. The CDR3 bases are TGTGCCAGCAGGGGGGGAGCAACTAATGAAAAACTGTTTTTT. Protein product: CASRGGATNEKLFF.

CDR3 nucleotide sequence: TGTGCCAGCAGGCCACCGGGTCTCTATGGCTACACCTTC. It yields the protein CASRPPGLYGYTF. The chain carries TRBV7-2 and TRBJ1-2; D remains unclear. CDR3 length: 13 amino acids. V was clipped by 6 bases and J by 4 bases, with 12 bases between them. The germline CDR1 and CDR2 sequences are SGHTA and FQGNSA.

The chain recombines TRBV19 with TRBJ2-7; 8 positions match TRBD2. The CDR3 length is 13 residues. Germline CDR1 is LNHDA and CDR2 is SQIVND (reference sequence). Trimming cost V 4 bases and J 6 bases; bases outside gene matches: 5. The CDR3 is CASSTLRGVEQYF. The DNA for the CDR3 is TGTGCCAGTAGTACGCTGCGGGGGGTCGAGCAGTACTTC.

The rearrangement uses TRBV9 and TRBJ1-2, with a tentative D call TRBD1 (5 bases). The CDR3 runs 13 residues. Trimming pared 0 bases from V and 4 bases from J, leaving 7 bases between. Germline loops: CDR1 SGDLS, CDR2 YYNGEE. CDR3 in DNA: TGTGCCAGCAGCGTAGGCGGGGGCTATGGCTACACCTTC. This translates into CASSVGGGYGYTF.